These T cell receptor beta chains were read from a single sample in a study of regulatory T cells in long-lasting Graves disease. Via MiXCR, TCRdb re-called the multiplex PCR reads, giving one row per CDR3 protein. The sample consists of around 400,000 distinct CDR3 sequences, 23% of them appearing once. Specimen: peripheral blood mononuclear cells (PBMCs), collected when the disease was refractory, from a patient treated with antithyroid drugs. The receptors come from a woman between 40 and 50 years old with Graves disease. Both conserved end residues are part of each CDR3. A D gene is named only where the DNA matches it firmly. A row's size may be missing; if present it is once, few, many or a size class.

TRBJ2-1,NA,15,once,TRBV9,TGTGCCAGCAGCGTAGCGGAGAGCGGTGCAAATGAGCAGTTCTTC,CASSVAESGANEQFF
TRBJ1-1,NA,11,many,TRBV29-1,TGCAGCCCTGTGGTGAACACTGAAGCTTTCTTT,CSPVVNTEAFF
TRBJ2-3,NA,14,NA,TRBV5-1,TGCGCCGGGTCACCCGGATCGAGGGGAGATACGCAGTATTTT,CAGSPGSRGDTQYF
TRBJ1-4,NA,13,NA,TRBV20-1,TGCAGTGCTAGAGAGGGGCTTCGAGAAAAACTGTTTTTT,CSAREGLREKLFF
TRBJ2-4,NA,19,few,TRBV11-2,TGTGCCAGCAGCTCACCCCCAAGCCAGGAGGGCCTAGCCAAAAACATTCAGTACTTC,CASSSPPSQEGLAKNIQYF
TRBJ2-3,TRBD2,16,few,TRBV12-3/TRBV12-4,TGTGCCAGCAGTTTCGCTAGCGGGAGTGGGTCAGATACGCAGTATTTT,CASSFASGSGSDTQYF
TRBJ2-1,TRBD2,19,once,TRBV10-3,TGTGCCATCAGTGAGTGGCGGACTAGCGGGATAAGCTCCTACAATGAGCAGTTCTTC,CAISEWRTSGISSYNEQFF
TRBJ1-5,NA,13,few,TRBV7-9,TGTGCCAGCAGCTTATATAGAAATCAGCCCCAGCATTTT,CASSLYRNQPQHF
TRBJ2-7,TRBD2,13,many,TRBV20-1,TGCAGTGCTAGCGGGAGGGTTTCTCGCGAGCAGTACTTC,CSASGRVSREQYF
TRBJ2-2,TRBD2,16,NA,TRBV27,TGTGCCAGCACCCAGCCGGGACTAGTTCTTGCCGGGGAGCTGTTTTTT,CASTQPGLVLAGELFF
TRBJ2-7,TRBD1,15,few,TRBV2,TGTGCCAGCGGGACAGGGGTTCCCGGATCCTACGAGCAGTACTTC,CASGTGVPGSYEQYF
TRBJ2-5,NA,15,many,TRBV5-5,TGTGCCAGCAGCTTCCTAGTGGGTGTCGTGGAGACCCAGTACTTC,CASSFLVGVVETQYF
TRBJ1-1,NA,14,many,TRBV19,TGTGCCAGTACATTGACAGGAGTGAACACTGAAGCTTTCTTT,CASTLTGVNTEAFF
TRBJ2-5,NA,10,many,TRBV2,TGTGCCACCCAGCGAGAGACCCAGTACTTC,CATQRETQYF
TRBJ2-5,TRBD2,15,few,TRBV4-2,TGTGCCAGCAGCCAACCTACTAGCGGGAAAGAGACCCAGTACTTC,CASSQPTSGKETQYF
TRBJ1-5,NA,19,few,TRBV7-8,TGTGCCAGCAGCTTAGACAGGGTCCCCATATTTTATAGCAATCAGCCCCAGCATTTT,CASSLDRVPIFYSNQPQHF
TRBJ2-2,TRBD1,15,few,TRBV4-1,TGCGCCAGCAGCCTAAGAGGACAGGGAAGCGGGGAGCTGTTTTTT,CASSLRGQGSGELFF
TRBJ2-5,NA,15,many,TRBV6-2/TRBV6-3,TGTGCCAGCAGTTACCAAGGACATCGGGCAGAGACCCAGTACTTC,CASSYQGHRAETQYF
TRBJ2-5,NA,15,NA,TRBV19,TGTGCCAGTAGTATTGCTTTTCTGGGACAAGAGACCCAGTACTTC,CASSIAFLGQETQYF
TRBJ1-1,NA,14,few,TRBV7-8,TGTGCCAGCAGAGTCGCTGGAGTGAACACTGAAGCTTTCTTT,CASRVAGVNTEAFF
TRBJ2-5,NA,15,many,TRBV29-1,TGCAGCGCTTCGCCCTCCTCGTCGGTCACAGAGACCCAGTACTTC,CSASPSSSVTETQYF
TRBJ2-7,NA,13,NA,TRBV7-9,TGTGCCAGCACCCCACAGGGCCCCTACGAGCAGTACTTC,CASTPQGPYEQYF
TRBJ1-5,NA,12,NA,TRBV29-1,TGCAGCGTCCAACAGGGTTCTCAGCCCCAGCATTTT,CSVQQGSQPQHF
TRBJ2-4,NA,13,many,TRBV20-1,TGCAGTGCCACCGGTTTAGTCGGGAACATTCAGTACTTC,CSATGLVGNIQYF
TRBJ2-3,NA,13,NA,TRBV2,TGTGCCAGCAGTGAGAATCCCAGGGGTACGCAGTATTTT,CASSENPRGTQYF
TRBJ1-6,NA,17,few,TRBV10-3,TGTGCCATCAGTGGGGGGGCAGTAAGCTCCTATAATTCACCCCTCCACTTT,CAISGGAVSSYNSPLHF
TRBJ2-2,NA,13,many,TRBV28,TGTGCCAGCAGTTGGCGTGGGACCGGGGAGCTGTTTTTT,CASSWRGTGELFF
TRBJ2-3,TRBD2,16,few,TRBV2,TGTGCCAGCAGCGACTCTGGGAGCGGGAGAGGAGATACGCAGTATTTT,CASSDSGSGRGDTQYF
TRBJ2-2,TRBD2,16,NA,TRBV19,TGTGCCAGTAGTACCGGGACTAGCGGGAGAACCGGGGAGCTGTTTTTT,CASSTGTSGRTGELFF
TRBJ2-2,NA,11,few,TRBV15,TGTGCCACCCAGAACACCGGGGAGCTGTTTTTT,CATQNTGELFF
TRBJ2-7,TRBD1,15,NA,TRBV5-1,TGCGCCAGCAGCGACGACGGACAGGGATTCTACGAGCAGTACTTC,CASSDDGQGFYEQYF
TRBJ1-5,NA,15,NA,TRBV28,TGTGCCAGCAGTTTTCCGGGGCTTGGGAATCAGCCCCAGCATTTT,CASSFPGLGNQPQHF
TRBJ1-5,NA,13,many,TRBV12-3/TRBV12-4,TGTGCCAGCAGTTTGAACAGACTCCAGCCCCAGCATTTT,CASSLNRLQPQHF
TRBJ2-2,NA,15,many,TRBV7-2,TGTGCCAGCAGCGAGACGGCTGTCGGGGGTGGGGAGCTGTTTTTT,CASSETAVGGGELFF
TRBJ2-5,TRBD2,14,NA,TRBV7-3,TGTGCCAGCAGTCCCGGGGAGGGCAGGGTGACCCAGTACTTC,CASSPGEGRVTQYF
TRBJ2-7,NA,12,few,TRBV2,TGTGCCACCGAAGCGGGCCCCTACGAGCAGTACTTC,CATEAGPYEQYF
TRBJ2-6,NA,13,many,TRBV20-1,TGCAGTGCTAGTTTTGCGGGGGCCAACGTCCTGACTTTC,CSASFAGANVLTF
TRBJ1-1,TRBD1,12,many,TRBV28,TGTGCCAGCAGTATGACAGGGAGTGAAGCTTTCTTT,CASSMTGSEAFF
TRBJ2-5,NA,11,many,TRBV7-9,TGTGCCAGCAGCCCGAGTGAGGGCCAGTACTTC,CASSPSEGQYF
TRBJ2-2,TRBD2,13,few,TRBV7-8,TGTGCCACCGGGGAGGGGATCACCGGGGAGCTGTTTTTT,CATGEGITGELFF
TRBJ2-3,NA,16,NA,TRBV20-1,TGCAGTGCTAGAGATATGGGGGAGGAATTCGCAGATACGCAGTATTTT,CSARDMGEEFADTQYF
TRBJ2-7,TRBD2,15,many,TRBV7-8,TGTGCCAGCAGCTTACCTAGCGGGAGACTCCACGAGCAGTACTTC,CASSLPSGRLHEQYF
TRBJ2-7,NA,14,many,TRBV28,TGTGCCAGCAGTTTGAGGACAGAGCGTACGGGGCAGTACTTC,CASSLRTERTGQYF
TRBJ2-5,NA,17,NA,TRBV4-1,TGCGCCAGCAGCCGAACTAAAGTCCGGGGCCACCAAGAGACCCAGTACTTC,CASSRTKVRGHQETQYF
TRBJ1-1,NA,14,NA,TRBV19,TGTGCCAGTGGATTGTGGGCAGCGAACACTGAAGCTTTCTTT,CASGLWAANTEAFF
TRBJ2-5,TRBD2,16,many,TRBV6-5,TGTGCCAGCAGTTACCTAGCGGGGGGCGGCCGGGGGACCCAGTACTTC,CASSYLAGGGRGTQYF
TRBJ2-5,TRBD1,14,many,TRBV7-9,TGTGCCAGCAGCGACAGGGGGCAGATGGAGACCCAGTACTTC,CASSDRGQMETQYF
TRBJ1-1,NA,13,NA,TRBV29-1,TGCAGCGTTGCTGGACGGCTGAACACTGAAGCTCTCTTT,CSVAGRLNTEALF
TRBJ2-5,NA,15,many,TRBV7-9,TGTGCCAGCAGCTTAGGTTGGACAGACCAAGAGACCCAGTACTTC,CASSLGWTDQETQYF
TRBJ1-1,NA,13,many,TRBV11-3,TGTGCCAGCAGCTTAGAGTGGGGGACTGAAGCTTTCTTT,CASSLEWGTEAFF
TRBJ2-2,TRBD1,16,NA,TRBV5-1,TGCGCCAGCAGCTTGGTCGCAGGGGGCCTCTCCGGGGAGCTGTTTTTT,CASSLVAGGLSGELFF
TRBJ1-1,TRBD1,14,many,TRBV6-1,TGTGCCAGCACCTCACTGACAGGGACCACTGAAGCTTTCTTT,CASTSLTGTTEAFF
TRBJ2-1,NA,17,NA,TRBV5-1,TGCGCCAGCAGCTTGGAATTAGGAGCCTATACACCTAATGAGCAGTTCTTC,CASSLELGAYTPNEQFF
TRBJ2-5,TRBD2,16,few,TRBV20-1,TGCAGTGCTAGAGATCGACCAGCGGGACCCCAAGAGACCCAGTACTTC,CSARDRPAGPQETQYF
TRBJ2-6,TRBD1,15,few,TRBV19,TGTGCCAGTTTGAACAGGGGTGCTGGGGCCAACGTCCTGACTTTC,CASLNRGAGANVLTF
TRBJ1-6,NA,15,NA,TRBV30,TGTGCCTGGAGTATAGGGAGGTCCTATAATTCACCCCTCCACTTT,CAWSIGRSYNSPLHF